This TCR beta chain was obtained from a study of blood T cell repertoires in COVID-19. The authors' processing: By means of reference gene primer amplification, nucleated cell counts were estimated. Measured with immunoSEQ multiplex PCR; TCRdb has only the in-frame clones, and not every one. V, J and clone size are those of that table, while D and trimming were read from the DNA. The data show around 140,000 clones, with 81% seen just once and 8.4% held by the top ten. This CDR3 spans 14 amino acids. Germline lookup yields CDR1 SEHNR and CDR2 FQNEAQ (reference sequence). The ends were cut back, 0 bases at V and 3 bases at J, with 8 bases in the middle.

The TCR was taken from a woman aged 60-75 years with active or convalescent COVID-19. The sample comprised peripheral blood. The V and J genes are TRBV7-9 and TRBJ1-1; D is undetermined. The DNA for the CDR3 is TGTGCCAGCAGCTTAGCGCGGCGGCACACTGAAGCTTTCTTT. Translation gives CASSLARRHTEAFF.